Listed below are T cell receptor beta chains from one sample, sequenced in a study of blood T cells in healthy people across ages. TCRdb used MiXCR to reprocess the 5' RACE reads, holding one entry per CDR3 protein. The table records about 620,000 distinct CDR3 sequences, about 50% of them present only once. The specimen was blood. These receptors were collected from a woman of 80 years or more in good health. CDR3s include the opening cysteine and the closing phenylalanine or tryptophan. The D gene is left open where the match is weak. Clone size is stated in some rows and not others, as once, few, many or a class when expanded.

TRBV18	-	few	TRBJ1-6	CASSREAGLRTPLHF	TGTGCCAGCTCACGAGAAGCAGGGCTGAGGACACCCCTCCACTTT
TRBV4-2	-	many	TRBJ2-3	CASSQDGGPEGTDTQYF	TGTGCCAGCAGCCAAGACGGAGGGCCGGAGGGAACAGATACGCAGTATTTT
TRBV6-4	TRBD1	few	TRBJ1-4	CASSDSTQGLHNEKLFF	TGTGCCAGCAGTGACTCGACACAGGGGCTCCATAATGAAAAACTGTTTTTT
TRBV27	-	many	TRBJ2-1	CASSSQGEGSYNEQFF	TGTGCCAGCAGTTCCCAGGGTGAAGGCTCCTACAATGAGCAGTTCTTC
TRBV12-3/TRBV12-4	TRBD1	many	TRBJ1-2	CASRKGQGAGYTF	TGTGCCAGCAGAAAAGGACAGGGGGCGGGCTACACCTTC
TRBV4-2	TRBD1	-	TRBJ2-3	CASSPQGAGDTQYF	TGTGCCAGCAGCCCCCAGGGGGCGGGGGATACGCAGTATTTT
TRBV7-3	-	many	TRBJ1-1	CASSLDGKLRVNTEAFF	TGTGCCAGCAGCTTGGATGGGAAACTCCGGGTGAACACTGAAGCTTTCTTT
TRBV6-6	-	-	TRBJ1-2	CASSYVRGASIGYTF	TGTGCCAGCAGTTACGTTCGGGGGGCCTCTATCGGCTACACCTTC
TRBV24-1	-	few	TRBJ2-2	CATRPGHTGELFF	TGTGCCACCCGCCCAGGGCATACCGGGGAGCTGTTTTTT
TRBV29-1	TRBD1	many	TRBJ2-1	CSVGGDRGYNEQFF	TGCAGCGTTGGGGGGGACAGGGGATACAATGAGCAGTTCTTC
TRBV2	TRBD1	-	TRBJ2-1	CASSPQGSEQFF	TGTGCCAGCAGTCCACAGGGGTCTGAGCAGTTCTTC
TRBV3-1	TRBD1	-	TRBJ2-2	CASSPRTGGSGELFF	TGTGCCAGCAGCCCGCGGACAGGGGGTTCCGGGGAGCTGTTTTTT
TRBV20-1	-	-	TRBJ1-2	CSASWEYGYTF	TGCAGTGCTAGCTGGGAGTATGGCTACACCTTC
TRBV5-1	-	-	TRBJ2-1	CASRGGTGAYNEQFF	TGCGCCAGCAGAGGTGGGACTGGAGCCTACAATGAGCAGTTCTTC
TRBV12-3/TRBV12-4	TRBD1	-	TRBJ2-6	CASSGTVSSGANVLTF	TGTGCCAGCAGTGGGACAGTTAGCTCTGGGGCCAACGTCCTGACTTTC
TRBV29-1	-	-	TRBJ2-5	CSGDGGETQYF	TGCAGCGGGGACGGTGGAGAGACCCAGTACTTC
TRBV9	-	once	TRBJ2-5	CASSVNTGSRGTQYF	TGTGCCAGCAGCGTCAATACAGGATCCCGTGGGACCCAGTACTTC
TRBV7-3	-	-	TRBJ2-1	CASSLRRGDSYNEQFF	TGTGCCAGCAGCTTAAGGCGGGGAGACTCCTACAATGAGCAGTTCTTC
TRBV30	TRBD1	-	TRBJ2-5	CAWSNFRGRETQYF	TGTGCCTGGAGTAACTTCAGGGGGCGGGAGACCCAGTACTTC
TRBV10-3	TRBD1	once	TRBJ1-1	CAITAWDRRMETEAFF	TGTGCCATCACAGCCTGGGACAGGCGCATGGAGACTGAAGCTTTCTTT
TRBV3-1	-	-	TRBJ1-2	CANSDAVIYGYTF	TGTGCCAACAGCGACGCAGTTATCTATGGCTACACCTTC
TRBV20-1	-	-	TRBJ2-3	CSARPDTDMQYF	TGCAGTGCTAGACCAGACACAGATATGCAGTATTTT
TRBV6-1	TRBD2	many	TRBJ2-3	CASRRLAGGRDTDTQYF	TGTGCCAGCCGCCGACTAGCGGGGGGGCGGGACACAGATACGCAGTATTTT
TRBV12-3/TRBV12-4	TRBD1	-	TRBJ1-5	CASSTEGQGVKPQHF	TGTGCCAGCAGTACGGAGGGACAGGGGGTGAAGCCCCAGCATTTT
TRBV29-1	-	-	TRBJ2-3	CSVEDTPRTAFTDTQYF	TGCAGCGTTGAAGATACCCCCCGGACCGCATTCACAGATACGCAGTATTTT
TRBV5-1	-	-	TRBJ1-1	CASSMDGPNTEAFF	TGCGCCAGCAGCATGGACGGGCCGAACACTGAAGCTTTCTTT
TRBV12-3/TRBV12-4	-	many	TRBJ2-7	CASSLNGNSYEQYF	TGTGCCAGCAGTTTAAACGGCAACTCCTACGAGCAGTACTTC
TRBV7-2	TRBD1	few	TRBJ2-1	CASSLKVGGTGGGGEQFF	TGTGCCAGCAGCTTAAAAGTGGGCGGGACAGGGGGCGGAGGTGAGCAGTTCTTC
TRBV12-3/TRBV12-4	-	many	TRBJ2-3	CASRRGTLNPTDTQYF	TGTGCCAGCAGGAGAGGGACCTTAAATCCCACAGATACGCAGTATTTT